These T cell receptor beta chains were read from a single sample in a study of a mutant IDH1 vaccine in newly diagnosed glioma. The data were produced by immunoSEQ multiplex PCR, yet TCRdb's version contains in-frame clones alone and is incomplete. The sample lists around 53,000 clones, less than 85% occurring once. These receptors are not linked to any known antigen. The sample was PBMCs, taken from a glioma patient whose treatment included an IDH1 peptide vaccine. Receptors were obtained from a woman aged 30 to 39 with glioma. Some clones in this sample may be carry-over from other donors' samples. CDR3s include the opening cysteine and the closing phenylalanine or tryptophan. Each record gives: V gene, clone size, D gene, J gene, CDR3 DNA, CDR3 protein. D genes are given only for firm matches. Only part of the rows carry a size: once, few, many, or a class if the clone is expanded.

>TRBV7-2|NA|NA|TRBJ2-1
TGTGCCAGCAGCCCGAACAGGGATGAGCAGTTCTTC
CASSPNRDEQFF
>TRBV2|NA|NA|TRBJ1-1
TGTGCCAGCAGTGAAGGGCGGGGGGCGGATGAAGCTTTCTTT
CASSEGRGADEAFF
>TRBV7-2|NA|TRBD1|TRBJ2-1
TGTGCCAGCAGCCCGGGGAGGACAGGGGCCGGGGGTGAGCAGTTCTTC
CASSPGRTGAGGEQFF
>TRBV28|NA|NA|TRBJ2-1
TGTGCCAGCAGGGAGAGCTCCTACAATGAGCAGTTCTTC
CASRESSYNEQFF
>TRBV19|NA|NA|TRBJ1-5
TGTGCCAGTAGTCTTCGTGGGGGCAGGCAGCCCCAGCATTTT
CASSLRGGRQPQHF
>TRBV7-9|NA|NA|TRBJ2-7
TGTGCCAGCAGCTTAGCGGGAGGTAGCTACGAGCAGTACTTC
CASSLAGGSYEQYF
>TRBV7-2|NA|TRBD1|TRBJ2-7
TGTGCCAGCAGCTTAGCGGACAGGGGTCATCCCTACGAGCAGTACTTC
CASSLADRGHPYEQYF
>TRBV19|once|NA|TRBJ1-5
TGTGCCAGTAGTATAGCGACGGGGGTTCCGCCCGACGCCCAGCATTTT
CASSIATGVPPDAQHF
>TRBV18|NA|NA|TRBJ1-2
TGTGCCAGCTCACCACCACAGGGAGACCGCTATGGCTACACCTTC
CASSPPQGDRYGYTF
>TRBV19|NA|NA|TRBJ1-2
TGTGCCAGTAGTATCTTCCGGGTCGGCGGCGATGGCTACACCTTC
CASSIFRVGGDGYTF
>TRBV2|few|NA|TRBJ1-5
TGTGCCAGCAGTGAATGGGGGCAGGGCCCGAGCAATCAGCCCCAGCATTTT
CASSEWGQGPSNQPQHF
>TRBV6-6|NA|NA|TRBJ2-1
TGTGCCAGCAGTTACTCGGGCCGGGGTGGGTACAATGAGCAGTTCTTC
CASSYSGRGGYNEQFF
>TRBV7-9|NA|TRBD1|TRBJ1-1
TGTGCCAGCAGCTCGACAGGGGGTGGGATGAACACTGAAGCTTTCTTT
CASSSTGGGMNTEAFF
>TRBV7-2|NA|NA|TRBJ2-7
TGTGCCAGCAGCTTAGGTGGGGCAAGTGAGCAGTACTTC
CASSLGGASEQYF
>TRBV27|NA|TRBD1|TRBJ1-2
TGTGCCAGCACGGGGACAGGGCAATATGGCTACACCTTC
CASTGTGQYGYTF